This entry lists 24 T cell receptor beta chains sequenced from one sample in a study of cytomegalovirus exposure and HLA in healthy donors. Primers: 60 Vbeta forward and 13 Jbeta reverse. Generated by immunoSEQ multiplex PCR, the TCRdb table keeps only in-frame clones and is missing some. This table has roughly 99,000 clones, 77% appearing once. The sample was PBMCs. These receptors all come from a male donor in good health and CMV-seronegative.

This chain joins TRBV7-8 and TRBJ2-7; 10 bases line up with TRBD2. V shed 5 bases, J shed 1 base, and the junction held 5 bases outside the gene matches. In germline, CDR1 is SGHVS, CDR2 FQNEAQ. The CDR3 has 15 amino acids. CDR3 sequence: CASSPPAGGSYEQYF. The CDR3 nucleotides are TGTGCCAGCAGCCCCCCAGCGGGAGGGTCCTACGAGCAGTACTTC. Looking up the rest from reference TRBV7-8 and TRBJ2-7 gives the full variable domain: GAGVSQSPRYKVAKRGQDVALRCDPISGHVSLFWYQQALGQGPEFLTYFQNEAQLDKSGLPSDRFFAERPEGSVSTLKIQRTQQEDSAVYLCASSPPAGGSYEQYFGPGTRLTVT.

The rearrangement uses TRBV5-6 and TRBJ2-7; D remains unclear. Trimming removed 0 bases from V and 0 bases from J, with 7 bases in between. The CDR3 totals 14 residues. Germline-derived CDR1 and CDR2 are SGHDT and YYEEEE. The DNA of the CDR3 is TGTGCCAGCAGCTTGGCGGGTGGCTCCTACGAGCAGTACTTC. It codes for CASSLAGGSYEQYF.

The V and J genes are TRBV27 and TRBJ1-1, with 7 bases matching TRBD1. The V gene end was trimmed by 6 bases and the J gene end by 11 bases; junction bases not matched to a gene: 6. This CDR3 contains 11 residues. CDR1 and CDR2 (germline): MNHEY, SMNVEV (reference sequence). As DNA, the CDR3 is TGTGCCAGCAGACAGGGGCAGTCGGCTTTCTTT. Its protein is CASRQGQSAFF.

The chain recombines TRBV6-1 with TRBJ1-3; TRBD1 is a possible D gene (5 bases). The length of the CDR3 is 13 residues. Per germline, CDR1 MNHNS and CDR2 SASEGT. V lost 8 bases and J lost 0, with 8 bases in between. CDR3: CASGASSGNTIYF. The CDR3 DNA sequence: TGTGCCAGCGGGGCGAGCTCTGGAAACACCATATATTTT.

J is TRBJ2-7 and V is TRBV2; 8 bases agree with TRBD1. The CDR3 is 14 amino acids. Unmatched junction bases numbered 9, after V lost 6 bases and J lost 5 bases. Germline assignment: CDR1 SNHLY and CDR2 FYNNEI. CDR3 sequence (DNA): TGTGCCAGCAGCGGCCCGGACAGGGACCACGAGCAGTACTTC. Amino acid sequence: CASSGPDRDHEQYF.

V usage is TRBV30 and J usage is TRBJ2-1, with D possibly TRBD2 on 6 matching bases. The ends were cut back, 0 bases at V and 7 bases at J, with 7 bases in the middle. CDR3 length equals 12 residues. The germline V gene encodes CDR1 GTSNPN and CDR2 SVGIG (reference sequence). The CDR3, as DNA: TGTGCCTGGAGTGTGGGACTGAATGAGCAGTTCTTC. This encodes CAWSVGLNEQFF.

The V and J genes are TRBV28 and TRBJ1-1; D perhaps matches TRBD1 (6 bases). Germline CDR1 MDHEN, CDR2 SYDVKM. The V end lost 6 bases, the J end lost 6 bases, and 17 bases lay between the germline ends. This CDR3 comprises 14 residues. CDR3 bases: TGTGCCAGCAGCCCCGGGGGGCCCCGTTCTGAAGCTTTCTTT. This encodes CASSPGGPRSEAFF.

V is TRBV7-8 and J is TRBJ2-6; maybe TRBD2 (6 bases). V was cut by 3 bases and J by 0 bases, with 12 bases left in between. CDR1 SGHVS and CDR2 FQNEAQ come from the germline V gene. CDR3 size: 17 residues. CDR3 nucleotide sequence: TGTGCCAGCAGCTTTAGCGGAGACCCCTCTGGGGCCAACGTCCTGACTTTC. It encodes CASSFSGDPSGANVLTF.

CDR3 region: CAVWTERNEQFF. The CDR3 region has the DNA TGTGCCGTTTGGACAGAACGCAATGAGCAGTTCTTC. V gene TRBV25-1 combines with J gene TRBJ2-1; possibly TRBD1 for D (6 bases). The germline V gene encodes CDR1 MGHDK and CDR2 SYGVNS. V was shortened by 11 bases and J by 6 bases, with 14 bases between the two germline ends. CDR3 size: 12 residues.

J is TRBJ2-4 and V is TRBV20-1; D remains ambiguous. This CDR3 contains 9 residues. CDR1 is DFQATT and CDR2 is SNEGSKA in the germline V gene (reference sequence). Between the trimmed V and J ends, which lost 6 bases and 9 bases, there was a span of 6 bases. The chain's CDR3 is CSAKLIQYF. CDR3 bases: TGCAGTGCAAAGCTCATTCAGTACTTC.

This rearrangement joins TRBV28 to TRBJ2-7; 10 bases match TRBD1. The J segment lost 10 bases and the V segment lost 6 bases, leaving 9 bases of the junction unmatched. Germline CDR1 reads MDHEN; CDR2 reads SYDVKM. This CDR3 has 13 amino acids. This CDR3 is CASSSRDRGFQYF. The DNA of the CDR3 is TGTGCCAGCAGCTCCCGGGACAGGGGTTTCCAGTACTTC.

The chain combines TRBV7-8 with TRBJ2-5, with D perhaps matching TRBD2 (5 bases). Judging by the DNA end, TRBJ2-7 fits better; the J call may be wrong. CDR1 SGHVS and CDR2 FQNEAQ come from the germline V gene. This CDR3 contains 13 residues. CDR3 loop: CASSLGSGYEQYF. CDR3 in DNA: TGTGCCAGCAGCTTAGGGTCGGGATACGAGCAGTACTTC.

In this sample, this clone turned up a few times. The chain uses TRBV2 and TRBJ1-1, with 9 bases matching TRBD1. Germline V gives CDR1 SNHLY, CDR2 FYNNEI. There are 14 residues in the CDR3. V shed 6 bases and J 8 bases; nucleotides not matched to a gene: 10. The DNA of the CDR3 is TGTGCCAGCAGATCAGACAGGGGGAGGTCCGAAGCTTTCTTT. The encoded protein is CASRSDRGRSEAFF.

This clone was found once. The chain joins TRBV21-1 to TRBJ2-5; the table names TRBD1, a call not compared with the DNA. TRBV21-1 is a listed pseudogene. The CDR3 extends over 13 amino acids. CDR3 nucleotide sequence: TGTGCCAGCAGTGGGACAGCCCAAGAGACCCAGTACTTC. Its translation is CASSGTAQETQYF.

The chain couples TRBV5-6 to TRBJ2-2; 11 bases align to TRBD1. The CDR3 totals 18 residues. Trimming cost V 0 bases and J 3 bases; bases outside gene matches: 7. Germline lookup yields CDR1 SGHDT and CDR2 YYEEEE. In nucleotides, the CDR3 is TGTGCCAGCAGCTTGGAAACGGGACAGGGGGTTCACACCGGGGAGCTGTTTTTT. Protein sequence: CASSLETGQGVHTGELFF.

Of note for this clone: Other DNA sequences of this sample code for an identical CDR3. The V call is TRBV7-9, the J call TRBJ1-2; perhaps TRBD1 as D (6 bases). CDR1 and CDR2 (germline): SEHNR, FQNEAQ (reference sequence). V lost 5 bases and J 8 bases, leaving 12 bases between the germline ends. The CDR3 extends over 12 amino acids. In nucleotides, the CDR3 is TGTGCCAGCAGCCTCAGGGGAAACGGCTACACCTTC. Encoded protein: CASSLRGNGYTF.

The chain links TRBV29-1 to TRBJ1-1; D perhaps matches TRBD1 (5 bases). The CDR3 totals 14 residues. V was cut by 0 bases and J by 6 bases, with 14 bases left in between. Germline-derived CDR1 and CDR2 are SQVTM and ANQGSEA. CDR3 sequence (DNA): TGCAGCGTTGAAGACTCTGACAGATTTCCTGAAGCTTTCTTT. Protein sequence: CSVEDSDRFPEAFF. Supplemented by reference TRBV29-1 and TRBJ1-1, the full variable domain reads SAVISQKPSRDICQRGTSLTIQCQVDSQVTMMFWYRQQPGQSLTLIATANQGSEATYESGFVIDKFPISRPNLTFSTLTVSNMSPEDSSIYLCSVEDSDRFPEAFFGQGTRLTVV.

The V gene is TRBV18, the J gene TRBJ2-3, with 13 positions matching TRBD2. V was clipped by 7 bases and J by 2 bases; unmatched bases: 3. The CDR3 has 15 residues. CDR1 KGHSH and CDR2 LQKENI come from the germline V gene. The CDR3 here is CASLGLAGSTDTQYF. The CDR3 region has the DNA TGTGCCAGCTTGGGACTAGCGGGATCCACAGATACGCAGTATTTT.

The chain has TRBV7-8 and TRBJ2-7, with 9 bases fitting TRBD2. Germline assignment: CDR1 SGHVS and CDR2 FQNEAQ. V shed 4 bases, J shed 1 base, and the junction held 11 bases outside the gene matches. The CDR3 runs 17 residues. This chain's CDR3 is CASSSRSTSGRSYEQYF. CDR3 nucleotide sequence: TGTGCCAGCAGCTCCCGCTCGACTAGCGGTCGATCCTACGAGCAGTACTTC.

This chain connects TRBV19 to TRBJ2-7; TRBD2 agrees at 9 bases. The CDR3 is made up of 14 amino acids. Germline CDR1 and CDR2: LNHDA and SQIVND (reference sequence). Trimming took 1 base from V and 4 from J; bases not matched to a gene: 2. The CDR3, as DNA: TGTGCCAGTAGTATAGGTAGCGGGAGTTACGAGCAGTACTTC. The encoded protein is CASSIGSGSYEQYF.

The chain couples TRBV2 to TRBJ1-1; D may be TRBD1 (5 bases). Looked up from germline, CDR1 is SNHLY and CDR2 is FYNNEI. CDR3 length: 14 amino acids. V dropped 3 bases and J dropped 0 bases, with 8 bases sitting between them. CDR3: CASSDGGMNTEAFF. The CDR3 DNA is TGTGCCAGCAGTGACGGGGGAATGAACACTGAAGCTTTCTTT.

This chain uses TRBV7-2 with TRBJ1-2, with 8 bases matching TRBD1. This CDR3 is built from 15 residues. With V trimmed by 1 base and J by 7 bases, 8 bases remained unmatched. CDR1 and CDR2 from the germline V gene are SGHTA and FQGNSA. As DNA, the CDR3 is TGTGCCAGCAGCTTAGATCGTCGTCAGGGGGCTGGCTACACCTTC. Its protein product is CASSLDRRQGAGYTF.

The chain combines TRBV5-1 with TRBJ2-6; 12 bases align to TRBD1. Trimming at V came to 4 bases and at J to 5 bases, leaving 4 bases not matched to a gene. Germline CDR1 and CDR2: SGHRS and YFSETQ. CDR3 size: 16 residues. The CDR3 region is CASSTGQGAWANVLTF. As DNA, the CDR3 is TGCGCCAGCAGCACGGGACAGGGGGCTTGGGCCAACGTCCTGACTTTC.

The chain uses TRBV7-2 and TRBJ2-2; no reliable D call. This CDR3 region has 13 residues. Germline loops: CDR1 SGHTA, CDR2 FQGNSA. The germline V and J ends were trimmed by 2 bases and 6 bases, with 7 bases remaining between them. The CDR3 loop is CASSLSRAGELFF. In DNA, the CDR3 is TGTGCCAGCAGCTTAAGTCGGGCCGGGGAGCTGTTTTTT. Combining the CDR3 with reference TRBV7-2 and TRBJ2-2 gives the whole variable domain GAGVSQSPSNKVTEKGKDVELRCDPISGHTALYWYRQSLGQGLEFLIYFQGNSAPDKSGLPSDRFSAERTGGSVSTLTIQRTQQEDSAVYLCASSLSRAGELFFGEGSRLTVL.